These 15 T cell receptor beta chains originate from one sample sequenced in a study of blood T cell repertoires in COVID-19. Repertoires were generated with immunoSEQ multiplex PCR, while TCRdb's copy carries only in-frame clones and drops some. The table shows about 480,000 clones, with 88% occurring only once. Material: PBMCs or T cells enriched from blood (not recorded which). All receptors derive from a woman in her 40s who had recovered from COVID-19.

The DNA of the CDR3 is TGTGCCATCAGTGACCCGACGACTAGCGGCGATTACGAGCAGTACTTC. This gives the protein CAISDPTTSGDYEQYF. The V gene is TRBV10-3, the J gene TRBJ2-7; TRBD2 agrees at 9 bases. Germline trimming cut 3 bases from V and 4 bases from J; bases unmatched to any gene: 10. The germline CDR1 and CDR2 sequences are ENHRY and SYGVKD. The CDR3 extends over 16 amino acids.

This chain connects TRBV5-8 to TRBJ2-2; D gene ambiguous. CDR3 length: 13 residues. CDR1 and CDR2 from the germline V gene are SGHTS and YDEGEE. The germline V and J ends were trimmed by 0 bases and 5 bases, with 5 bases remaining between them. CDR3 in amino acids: CASSLDRTGELFF. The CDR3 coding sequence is TGTGCCAGCAGCTTGGATCGGACCGGGGAGCTGTTTTTT. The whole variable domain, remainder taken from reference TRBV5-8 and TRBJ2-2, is EAGVTQSPTHLIKTRGQQATLRCSPISGHTSVYWYQQALGLGLQFLLWYDEGEERNRGNFPPRFSGRQFPNYSSELNVNALELEDSALYLCASSLDRTGELFFGEGSRLTVL.

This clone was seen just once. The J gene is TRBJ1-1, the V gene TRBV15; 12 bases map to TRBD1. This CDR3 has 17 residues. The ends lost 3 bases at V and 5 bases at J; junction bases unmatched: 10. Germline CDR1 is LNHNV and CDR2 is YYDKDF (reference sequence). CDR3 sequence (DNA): TGTGCCACCAGCAGGGTCCGGGACAGGGGGCTGGGGACTGAAGCTTTCTTT. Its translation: CATSRVRDRGLGTEAFF.

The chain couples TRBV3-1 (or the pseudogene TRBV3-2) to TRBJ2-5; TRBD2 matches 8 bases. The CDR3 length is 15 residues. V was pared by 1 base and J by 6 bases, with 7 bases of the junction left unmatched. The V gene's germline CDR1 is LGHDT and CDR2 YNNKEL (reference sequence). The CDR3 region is CASSQGSGSKKTQYF. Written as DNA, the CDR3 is TGTGCCAGCAGCCAAGGGAGCGGGAGTAAAAAGACCCAGTACTTC.

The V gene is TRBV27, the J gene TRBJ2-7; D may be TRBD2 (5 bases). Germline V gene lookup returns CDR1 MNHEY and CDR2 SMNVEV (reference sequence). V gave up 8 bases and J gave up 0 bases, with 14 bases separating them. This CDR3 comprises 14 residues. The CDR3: CASGSRLPSYEQYF. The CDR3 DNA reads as TGTGCCAGCGGGTCAAGACTACCCTCCTACGAGCAGTACTTC.

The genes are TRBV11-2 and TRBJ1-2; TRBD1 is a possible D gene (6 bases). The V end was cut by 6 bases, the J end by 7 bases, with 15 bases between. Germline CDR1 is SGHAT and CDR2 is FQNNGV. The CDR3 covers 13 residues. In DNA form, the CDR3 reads TGTGCCAGCAGACCCACAGGGAGCAGTGGCTACACCTTC. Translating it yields CASRPTGSSGYTF.

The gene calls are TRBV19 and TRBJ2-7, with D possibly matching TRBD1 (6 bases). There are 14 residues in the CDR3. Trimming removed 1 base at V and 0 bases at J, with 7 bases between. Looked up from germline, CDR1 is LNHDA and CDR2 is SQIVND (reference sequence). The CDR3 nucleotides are TGTGCCAGTAGTATAGGGACAGCCTCCTACGAGCAGTACTTC. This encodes CASSIGTASYEQYF. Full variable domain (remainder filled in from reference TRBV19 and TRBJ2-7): DGGITQSPKYLFRKEGQNVTLSCEQNLNHDAMYWYRQDPGQGLRLIYYSQIVNDFQKGDIAEGYSVSREKKESFPLTVTSAQKNPTAFYLCASSIGTASYEQYFGPGTRLTVT.

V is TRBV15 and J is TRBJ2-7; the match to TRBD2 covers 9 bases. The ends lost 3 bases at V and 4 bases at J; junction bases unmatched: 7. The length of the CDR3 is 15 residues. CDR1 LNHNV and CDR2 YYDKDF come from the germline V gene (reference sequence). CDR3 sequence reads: CATSSSGTSSYEQYF. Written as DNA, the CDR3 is TGTGCCACCAGCAGTTCCGGGACTAGCTCTTACGAGCAGTACTTC. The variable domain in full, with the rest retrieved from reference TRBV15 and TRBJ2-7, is DAMVIQNPRYQVTQFGKPVTLSCSQTLNHNVMYWYQQKSSQAPKLLFHYYDKDFNNEADTPDNFQSRRPNTSFCFLDIRSPGLGDTAMYLCATSSSGTSSYEQYFGPGTRLTVT.

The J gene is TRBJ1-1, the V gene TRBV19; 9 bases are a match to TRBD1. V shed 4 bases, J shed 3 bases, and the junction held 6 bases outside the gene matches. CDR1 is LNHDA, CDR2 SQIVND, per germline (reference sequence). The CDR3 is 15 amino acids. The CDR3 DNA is TGTGCCAGTAGTACACAGGGGGCTCTGTACACTGAAGCTTTCTTT. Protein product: CASSTQGALYTEAFF. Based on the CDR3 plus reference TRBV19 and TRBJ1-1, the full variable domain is DGGITQSPKYLFRKEGQNVTLSCEQNLNHDAMYWYRQDPGQGLRLIYYSQIVNDFQKGDIAEGYSVSREKKESFPLTVTSAQKNPTAFYLCASSTQGALYTEAFFGQGTRLTVV.

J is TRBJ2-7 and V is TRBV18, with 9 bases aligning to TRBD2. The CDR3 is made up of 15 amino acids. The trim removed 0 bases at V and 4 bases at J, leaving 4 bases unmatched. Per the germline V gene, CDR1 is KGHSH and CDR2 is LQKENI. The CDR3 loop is CASSPPAGGPYEQYF. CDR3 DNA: TGTGCCAGCTCACCACCGGCGGGAGGGCCATACGAGCAGTACTTC.

This CDR3 reads CALRSTQYF. DNA of the CDR3: TGTGCCTTACGGTCGACCCAGTACTTC. V is TRBV2 and J is TRBJ2-5; no reliable D call. The CDR3 sequence is 9 residues long. CDR1 and CDR2 from the germline V gene are SNHLY and FYNNEI. V lost 11 bases and J 7 bases, leaving 8 bases between the germline ends.

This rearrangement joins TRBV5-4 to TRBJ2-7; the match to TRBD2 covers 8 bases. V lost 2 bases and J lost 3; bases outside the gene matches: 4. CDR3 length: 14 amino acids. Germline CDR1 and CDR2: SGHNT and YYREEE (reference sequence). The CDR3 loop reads CASSLSAGGYEQYF. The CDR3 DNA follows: TGTGCCAGCAGCTTATCGGCGGGAGGCTACGAGCAGTACTTC.

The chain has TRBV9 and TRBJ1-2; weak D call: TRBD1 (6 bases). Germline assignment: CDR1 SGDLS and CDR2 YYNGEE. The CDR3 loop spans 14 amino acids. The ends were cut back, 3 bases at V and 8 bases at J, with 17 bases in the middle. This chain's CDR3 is CASSERPGVDGYTF. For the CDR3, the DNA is TGTGCCAGCAGCGAAAGGCCAGGGGTGGACGGCTACACCTTC.

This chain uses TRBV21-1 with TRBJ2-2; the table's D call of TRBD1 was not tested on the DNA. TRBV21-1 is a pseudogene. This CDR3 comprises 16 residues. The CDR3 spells CASSEQDTGLTGELFF. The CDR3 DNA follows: TGTGCCAGCAGCGAGCAGGACACAGGCTTGACCGGGGAGCTGTTTTTT.

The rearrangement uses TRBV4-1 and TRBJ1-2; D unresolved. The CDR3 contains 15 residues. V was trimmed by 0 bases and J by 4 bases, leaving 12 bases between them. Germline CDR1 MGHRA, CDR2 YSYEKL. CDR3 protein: CASSQDPGGIYGYTF. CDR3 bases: TGCGCCAGCAGCCAAGATCCCGGCGGAATCTATGGCTACACCTTC.